This TCR beta chain originates from a study of cytomegalovirus exposure and HLA in healthy donors. Sequenced by immunoSEQ multiplex PCR; TCRdb stores in-frame clones only, minus some. The data contain 150,000 to 200,000 clones, 80% to 90% of them singletons. The study, taken as a whole, reports: High specificity and sensitivity for cytomegalovirus status were reported for the classifier. Specificity of three CMV-associated chains for CMV antigens was verified in vitro.

This clone was found a few times. Antigen unknown. Germline CDR1 reads SNHLY; CDR2 reads FYNNEI. Trimming cost V 4 bases and J 5 bases; bases outside gene matches: 6. CDR3 length: 15 residues. The sequence came from a woman younger than 45 in good health and CMV-seronegative. The chain uses TRBV2 and TRBJ1-5, with TRBD1 matching 9 bases. Sequences were obtained from PBMCs. The CDR3 nucleotides read TGTGCCAGCAGTGTGGACAGGGGTTCGCATCAGCCCCAGCATTTT. This codes for CASSVDRGSHQPQHF.